This entry concerns a single T cell receptor (beta chain). Its antigen is currently unknown. The sample belongs to a study of CXCR3-negative and CXCR3-positive naive CD8 T cells. Study-level results: Hydrophobicity was higher for TRB CDR3s found in CXCR3-positive naive cells than in CXCR3-negative naive cells.

All TRB cDNA libraries came from 5' RACE performed with UMI labels. TCRdb reprocessed the 5' RACE reads, keeping one entry per CDR3 protein, no DNA. Its table records approximately 130,000 distinct CDR3 sequences. In germline, CDR1 is SGHRS, CDR2 YFSETQ. The CDR3 is made up of 15 amino acids. V is TRBV5-1 and J is TRBJ2-7; TCRdb's D gene call, TRBD1, goes unchecked for lack of DNA. Sequenced sample: naive CXCR3+ CD8+ T cells from blood. Indicated subset: CD45RO-CCR7+CD27+CD95- naive CD8+ T cells expressing CXCR3 (TNR3+). The TCR was taken from a human donor in good health. Some clones in this sample may be carry-over from other donors' samples. CDR3 sequence reads: CASSLAGDGSYEQYF.